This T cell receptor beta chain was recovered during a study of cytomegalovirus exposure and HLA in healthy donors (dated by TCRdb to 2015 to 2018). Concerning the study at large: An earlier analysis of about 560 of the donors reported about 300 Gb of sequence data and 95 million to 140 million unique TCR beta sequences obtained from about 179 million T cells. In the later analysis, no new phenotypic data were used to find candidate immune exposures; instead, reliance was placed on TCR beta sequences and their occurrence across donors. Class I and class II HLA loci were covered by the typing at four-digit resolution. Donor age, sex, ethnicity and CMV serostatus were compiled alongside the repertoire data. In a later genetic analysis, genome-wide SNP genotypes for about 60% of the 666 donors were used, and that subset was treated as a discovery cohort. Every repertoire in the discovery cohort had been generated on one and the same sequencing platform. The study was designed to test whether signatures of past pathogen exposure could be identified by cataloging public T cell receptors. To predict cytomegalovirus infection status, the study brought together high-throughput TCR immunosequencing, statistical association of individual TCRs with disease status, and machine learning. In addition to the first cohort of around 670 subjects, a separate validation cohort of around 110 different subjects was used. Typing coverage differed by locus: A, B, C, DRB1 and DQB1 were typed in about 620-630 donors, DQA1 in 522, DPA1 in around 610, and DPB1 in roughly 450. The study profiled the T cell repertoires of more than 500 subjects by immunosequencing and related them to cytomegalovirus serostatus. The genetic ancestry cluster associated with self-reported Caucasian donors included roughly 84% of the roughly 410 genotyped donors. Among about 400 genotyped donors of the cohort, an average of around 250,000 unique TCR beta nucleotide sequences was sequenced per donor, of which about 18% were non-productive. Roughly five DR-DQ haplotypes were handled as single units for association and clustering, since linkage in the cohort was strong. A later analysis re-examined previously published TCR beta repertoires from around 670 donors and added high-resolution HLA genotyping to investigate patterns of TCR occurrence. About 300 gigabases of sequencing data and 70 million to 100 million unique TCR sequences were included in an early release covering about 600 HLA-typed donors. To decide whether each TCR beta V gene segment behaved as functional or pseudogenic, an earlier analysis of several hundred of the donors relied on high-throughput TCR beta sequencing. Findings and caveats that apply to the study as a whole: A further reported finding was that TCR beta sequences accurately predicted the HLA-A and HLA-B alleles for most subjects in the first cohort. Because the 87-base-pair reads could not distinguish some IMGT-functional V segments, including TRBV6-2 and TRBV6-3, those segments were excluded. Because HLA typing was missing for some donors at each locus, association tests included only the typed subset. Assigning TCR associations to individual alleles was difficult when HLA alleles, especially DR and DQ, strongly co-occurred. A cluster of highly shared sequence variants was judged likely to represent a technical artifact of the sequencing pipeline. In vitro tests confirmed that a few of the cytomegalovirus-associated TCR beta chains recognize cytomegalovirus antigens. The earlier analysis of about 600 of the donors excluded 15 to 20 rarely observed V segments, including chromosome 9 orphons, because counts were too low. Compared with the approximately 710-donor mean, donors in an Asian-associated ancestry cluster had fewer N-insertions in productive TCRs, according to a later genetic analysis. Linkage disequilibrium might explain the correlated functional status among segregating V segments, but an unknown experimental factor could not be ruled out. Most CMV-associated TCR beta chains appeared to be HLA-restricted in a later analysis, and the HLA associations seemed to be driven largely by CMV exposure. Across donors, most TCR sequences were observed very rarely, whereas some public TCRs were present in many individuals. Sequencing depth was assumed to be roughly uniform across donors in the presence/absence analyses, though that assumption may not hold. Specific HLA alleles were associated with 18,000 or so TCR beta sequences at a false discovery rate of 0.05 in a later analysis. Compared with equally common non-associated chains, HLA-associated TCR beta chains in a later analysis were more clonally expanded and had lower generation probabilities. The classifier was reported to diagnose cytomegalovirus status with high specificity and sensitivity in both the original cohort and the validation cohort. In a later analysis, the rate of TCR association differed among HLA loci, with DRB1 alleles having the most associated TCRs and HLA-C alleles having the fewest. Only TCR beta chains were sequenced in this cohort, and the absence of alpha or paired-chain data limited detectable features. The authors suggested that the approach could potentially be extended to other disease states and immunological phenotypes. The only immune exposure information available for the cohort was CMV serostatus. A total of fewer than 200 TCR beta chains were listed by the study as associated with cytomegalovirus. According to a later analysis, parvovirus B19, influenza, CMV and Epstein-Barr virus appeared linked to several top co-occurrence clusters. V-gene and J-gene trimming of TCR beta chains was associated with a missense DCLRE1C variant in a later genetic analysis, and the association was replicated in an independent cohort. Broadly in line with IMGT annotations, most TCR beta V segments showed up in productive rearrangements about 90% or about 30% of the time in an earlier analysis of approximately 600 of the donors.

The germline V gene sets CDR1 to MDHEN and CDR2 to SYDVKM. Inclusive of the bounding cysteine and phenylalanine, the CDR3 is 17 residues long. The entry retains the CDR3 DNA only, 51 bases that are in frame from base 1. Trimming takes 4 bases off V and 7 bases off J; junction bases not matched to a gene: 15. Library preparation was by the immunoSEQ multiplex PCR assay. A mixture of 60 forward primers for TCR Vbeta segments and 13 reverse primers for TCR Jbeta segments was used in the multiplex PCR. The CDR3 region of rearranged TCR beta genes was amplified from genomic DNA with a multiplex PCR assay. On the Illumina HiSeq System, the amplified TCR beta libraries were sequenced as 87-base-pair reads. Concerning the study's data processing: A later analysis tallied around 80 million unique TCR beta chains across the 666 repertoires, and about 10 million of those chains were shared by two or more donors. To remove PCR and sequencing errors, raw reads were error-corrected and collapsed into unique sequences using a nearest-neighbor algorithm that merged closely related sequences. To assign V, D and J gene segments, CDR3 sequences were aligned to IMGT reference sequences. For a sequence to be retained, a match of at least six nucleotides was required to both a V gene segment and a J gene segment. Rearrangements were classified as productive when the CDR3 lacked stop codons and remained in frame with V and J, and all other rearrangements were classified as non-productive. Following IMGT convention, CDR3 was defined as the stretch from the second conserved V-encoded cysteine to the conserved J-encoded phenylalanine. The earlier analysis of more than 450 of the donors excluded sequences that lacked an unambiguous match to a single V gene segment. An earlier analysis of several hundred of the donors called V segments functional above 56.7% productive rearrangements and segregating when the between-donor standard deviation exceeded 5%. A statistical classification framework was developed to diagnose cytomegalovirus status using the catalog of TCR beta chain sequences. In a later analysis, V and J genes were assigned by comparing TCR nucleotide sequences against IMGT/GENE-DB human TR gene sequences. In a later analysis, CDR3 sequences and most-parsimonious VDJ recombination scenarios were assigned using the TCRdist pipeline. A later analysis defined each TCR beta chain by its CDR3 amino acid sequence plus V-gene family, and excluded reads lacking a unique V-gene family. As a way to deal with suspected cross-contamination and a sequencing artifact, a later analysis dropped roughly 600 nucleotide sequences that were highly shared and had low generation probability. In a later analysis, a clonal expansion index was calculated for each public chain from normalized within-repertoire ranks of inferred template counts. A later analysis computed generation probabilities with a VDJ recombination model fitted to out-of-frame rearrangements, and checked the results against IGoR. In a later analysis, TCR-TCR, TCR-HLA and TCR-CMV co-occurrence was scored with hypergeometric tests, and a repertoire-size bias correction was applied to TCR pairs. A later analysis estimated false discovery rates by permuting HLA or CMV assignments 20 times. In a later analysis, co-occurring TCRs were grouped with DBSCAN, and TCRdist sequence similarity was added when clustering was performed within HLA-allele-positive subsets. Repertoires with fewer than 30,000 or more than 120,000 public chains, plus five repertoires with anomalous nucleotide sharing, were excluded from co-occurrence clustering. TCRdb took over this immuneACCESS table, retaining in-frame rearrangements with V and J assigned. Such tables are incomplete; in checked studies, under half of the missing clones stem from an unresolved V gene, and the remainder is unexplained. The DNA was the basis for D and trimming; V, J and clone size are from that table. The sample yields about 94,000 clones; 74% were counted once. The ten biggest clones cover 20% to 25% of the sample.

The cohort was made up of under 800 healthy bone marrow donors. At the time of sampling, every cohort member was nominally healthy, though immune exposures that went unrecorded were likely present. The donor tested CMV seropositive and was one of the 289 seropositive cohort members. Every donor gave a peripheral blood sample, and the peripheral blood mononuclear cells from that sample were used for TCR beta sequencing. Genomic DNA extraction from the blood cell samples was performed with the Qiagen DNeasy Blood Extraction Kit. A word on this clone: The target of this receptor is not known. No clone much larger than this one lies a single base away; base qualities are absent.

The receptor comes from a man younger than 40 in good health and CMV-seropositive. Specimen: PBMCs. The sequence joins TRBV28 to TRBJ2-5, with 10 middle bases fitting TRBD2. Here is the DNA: TGTGCCAGCAGTTCCTATTTCGGACTAGCGGAGTCGGGGACCCAGTACTTC. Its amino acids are CASSSYFGLAESGTQYF.